Listed below are T cell receptor beta chains from one sample, sequenced in a study of blood T cell repertoires in COVID-19. TCRdb's table, derived via immunoSEQ multiplex PCR, lists solely in-frame clones and lacks some. The table lists 150,000 to 250,000 clones, 75% to 85% of them singletons. Sequencing was done on a sample of peripheral blood. These receptors were obtained from a woman aged 35 to 49 with COVID-19, enrolled during active disease. Both conserved end residues are part of each CDR3. The D gene is left open where the match is weak. Expanded clones are given a class, and other clones once, few, many or no size at all.

D: .
J: TRBJ2-2
V: TRBV11-3
size: .
DNA: TGTGCCAGCAGCTTAGGGTTCCAGGGATCCGACACCGGGGAGCTGTTTTTT
CDR3: CASSLGFQGSDTGELFF

D: .
J: TRBJ2-7
V: TRBV5-1
size: .
DNA: TGCGCCAGCAGCTTGGATTCCCCCGTCCAGGGGACGTCTAAGAACTACGAGCAGTACTTC
CDR3: CASSLDSPVQGTSKNYEQYF

D: TRBD1
J: TRBJ1-2
V: TRBV9
size: .
DNA: TGTGCCAGCAGCGTAGTCGAGACAGGGATAGATGGCTACACCTTC
CDR3: CASSVVETGIDGYTF

D: TRBD2
J: TRBJ2-5
V: TRBV7-6
size: .
DNA: TGTGCCAGCAGCTTAACGGGAGGGCCCTCAGAGACCCAGTACTTC
CDR3: CASSLTGGPSETQYF

D: .
J: TRBJ2-1
V: TRBV4-3
size: .
DNA: TGCGCCAGCAGCCAAGATGGGGGAGGGGGAGACCTGTTCTTC
CDR3: CASSQDGGGGDLFF

D: TRBD2
J: TRBJ2-2
V: TRBV6-1
size: few
DNA: TGTGCCAGCAGTGAATACGGCGGGGGGGCCGGGGAGCTGTTTTTT
CDR3: CASSEYGGGAGELFF

D: .
J: TRBJ2-3
V: TRBV11-3
size: once
DNA: TGTGCCAGCAGCCGCCCGGGACTGGATACGCAGTATTTT
CDR3: CASSRPGLDTQYF

D: TRBD2
J: TRBJ2-3
V: TRBV27
size: once
DNA: TGTGCCAGCAGTTTATTAGCGGGGGGCCTCACAGATACGCAGTATTTT
CDR3: CASSLLAGGLTDTQYF

D: TRBD2
J: TRBJ2-7
V: TRBV11-3
size: .
DNA: TGTGCCAGCAGCTCCGGGACTAGCGGCTACGAGCAGTACTTC
CDR3: CASSSGTSGYEQYF

D: TRBD1
J: TRBJ2-1
V: TRBV5-1
size: .
DNA: TGCGCCAGCAGCTTGGCGCGGGGTGGCCGAACAGGGGGCATCCCGCGGGCGGGATACAATGAGCAGTTCTTC
CDR3: CASSLARGGRTGGIPRAGYNEQFF

D: TRBD1
J: TRBJ1-2
V: TRBV2
size: .
DNA: TGTGCCAGCAGGGGACAGGGGGGAGCTTCCCCTGGCTACACCTTC
CDR3: CASRGQGGASPGYTF

D: TRBD2
J: TRBJ2-3
V: TRBV28
size: .
DNA: TGTGCCAGCAGTTTATCTAGCGGGGGGGTCCTCACAGATACGCAGTATTTT
CDR3: CASSLSSGGVLTDTQYF

D: TRBD1
J: TRBJ1-5
V: TRBV6-5
size: once
DNA: TGTGCCAGCAGGACAGGGTATCAGCCCCAGCATTTT
CDR3: CASRTGYQPQHF

D: .
J: TRBJ2-2
V: TRBV7-2
size: .
DNA: TGTGCCAGCAGCTTATTTCCCACAGGGGGGGCCGGGGAGCTGTTTTTT
CDR3: CASSLFPTGGAGELFF

D: TRBD2
J: TRBJ2-5
V: TRBV4-3
size: once
DNA: TGCGCCAGCAGCTTTAGCGGGGGGGCTCAAGAGACCCAGTACTTC
CDR3: CASSFSGGAQETQYF

D: .
J: TRBJ2-7
V: TRBV19
size: .
DNA: TGTGCCAGTACTTTCTCACGGGACACCTACGAGCAGTACTTC
CDR3: CASTFSRDTYEQYF

D: TRBD1
J: TRBJ1-1
V: TRBV5-1
size: few
DNA: TGCGCCAGCAGCTCACAGGGGGCGGGTGAAGCTTTCTTT
CDR3: CASSSQGAGEAFF

D: .
J: TRBJ1-2
V: TRBV4-1
size: .
DNA: TGCGCCAGCAGCCAAGATGTGAGCTATGGCTACACCTTC
CDR3: CASSQDVSYGYTF

D: .
J: TRBJ1-5
V: TRBV27
size: once
DNA: TGTGCCAGCAGTTTAGACAGCCTAGGGCCCCAGCATTTT
CDR3: CASSLDSLGPQHF

D: .
J: TRBJ1-4
V: TRBV6-5
size: .
DNA: TGTGCCAGCAGTTACCAGGGTACAACTAATGAAAAACTGTTTTTT
CDR3: CASSYQGTTNEKLFF

D: .
J: TRBJ1-1
V: TRBV19
size: .
DNA: TGTGCCAGTAGTTTCCCGGGATTGAACACTGAAGCTTTCTTT
CDR3: CASSFPGLNTEAFF

D: TRBD2
J: TRBJ2-5
V: TRBV7-2
size: .
DNA: TGTGCCAGCAGCTTATTAGGTAGACGGGGGGGTAGAGAGACCCAGTACTTC
CDR3: CASSLLGRRGGRETQYF

D: .
J: TRBJ1-4
V: TRBV20-1
size: .
DNA: TGCAGTGCTAGTACGGATGAAAAACTGTTTTTT
CDR3: CSASTDEKLFF

D: .
J: TRBJ2-1
V: TRBV4-2
size: .
DNA: TGTGCCAGCAGCCAATACCGATCAGCCTACAATGAGCAGTTCTTC
CDR3: CASSQYRSAYNEQFF

D: .
J: TRBJ2-3
V: TRBV9
size: .
DNA: TGTGCCAGCAGCGTTAGTACCCTCACAGATACGCAGTATTTT
CDR3: CASSVSTLTDTQYF

D: TRBD1
J: TRBJ1-1
V: TRBV11-2
size: .
DNA: TGTGCCAGCAGCTTGAGCGGAGACAGGGAGGCTTTCTTT
CDR3: CASSLSGDREAFF

D: .
J: TRBJ2-2
V: TRBV6-5
size: .
DNA: TGTGCCAGCAGTTACTCGTGGTCGGTGAACACCGGGGAGCTGTTTTTT
CDR3: CASSYSWSVNTGELFF

D: .
J: TRBJ2-7
V: TRBV7-8
size: .
DNA: TGTGCCAGCAGCTTAGCCGATCTTAGCTACGAGCAGTACTTC
CDR3: CASSLADLSYEQYF

D: .
J: TRBJ1-1
V: TRBV11-1
size: .
DNA: TGTGCCAGCAGCTTAGACAGGGAAGCTTTCTTT
CDR3: CASSLDREAFF

D: .
J: TRBJ2-5
V: TRBV6-2/TRBV6-3
size: .
DNA: TGTGCCAGCAGTTACTCTGGACAGCAGTACTTC
CDR3: CASSYSGQQYF

D: .
J: TRBJ2-1
V: TRBV7-6
size: .
DNA: TGTGCCAGCAGCTTAGATCTCACGGCAGGGTACTATGAGCAGTTCTTC
CDR3: CASSLDLTAGYYEQFF